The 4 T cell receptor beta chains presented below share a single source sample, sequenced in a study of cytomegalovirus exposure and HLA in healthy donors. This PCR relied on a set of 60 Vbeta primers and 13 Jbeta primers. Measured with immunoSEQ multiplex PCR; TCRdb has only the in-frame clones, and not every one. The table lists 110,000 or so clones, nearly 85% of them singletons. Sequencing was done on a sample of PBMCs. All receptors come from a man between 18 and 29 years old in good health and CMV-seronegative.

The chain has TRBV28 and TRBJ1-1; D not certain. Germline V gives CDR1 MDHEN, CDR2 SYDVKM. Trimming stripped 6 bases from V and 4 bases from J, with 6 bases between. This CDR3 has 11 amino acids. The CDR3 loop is CASRLSTEAFF. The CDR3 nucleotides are TGTGCCAGCAGGCTGAGCACTGAAGCTTTCTTT.

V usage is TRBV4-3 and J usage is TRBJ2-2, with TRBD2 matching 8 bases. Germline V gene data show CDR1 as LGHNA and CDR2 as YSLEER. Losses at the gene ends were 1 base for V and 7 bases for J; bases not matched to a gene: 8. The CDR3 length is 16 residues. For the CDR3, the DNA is TGCGCCAGCAGCCAAGCTTACCGGGAGGGTGTCGGGGAGCTGTTTTTT. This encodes CASSQAYREGVGELFF.

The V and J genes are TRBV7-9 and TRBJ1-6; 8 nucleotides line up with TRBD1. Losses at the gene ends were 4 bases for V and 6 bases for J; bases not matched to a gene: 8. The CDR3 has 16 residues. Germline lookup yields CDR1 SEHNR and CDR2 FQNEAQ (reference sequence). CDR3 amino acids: CASSSFRTGRNSPLHF. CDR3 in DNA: TGTGCCAGCAGCTCATTCAGGACAGGGCGTAATTCACCCCTCCACTTT.

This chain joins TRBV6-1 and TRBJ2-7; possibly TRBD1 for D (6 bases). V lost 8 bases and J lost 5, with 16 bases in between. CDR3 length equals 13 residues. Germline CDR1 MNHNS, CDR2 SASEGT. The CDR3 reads CASLFHGGDEQYF. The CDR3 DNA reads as TGTGCCAGCCTATTCCATGGGGGCGACGAGCAGTACTTC.